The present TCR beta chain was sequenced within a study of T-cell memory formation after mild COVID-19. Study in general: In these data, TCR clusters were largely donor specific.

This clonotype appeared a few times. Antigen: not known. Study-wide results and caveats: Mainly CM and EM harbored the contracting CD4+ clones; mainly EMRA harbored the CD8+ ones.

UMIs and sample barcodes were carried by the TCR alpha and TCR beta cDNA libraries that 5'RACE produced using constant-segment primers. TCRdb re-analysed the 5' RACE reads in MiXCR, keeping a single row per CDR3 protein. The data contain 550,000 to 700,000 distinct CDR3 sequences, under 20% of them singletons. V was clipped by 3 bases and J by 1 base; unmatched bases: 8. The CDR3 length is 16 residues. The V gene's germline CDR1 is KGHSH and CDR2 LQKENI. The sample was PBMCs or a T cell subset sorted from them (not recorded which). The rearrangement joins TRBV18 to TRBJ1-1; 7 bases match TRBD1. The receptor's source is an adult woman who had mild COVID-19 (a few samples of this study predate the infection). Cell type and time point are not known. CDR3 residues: CASSPEAGGPNTEAFF. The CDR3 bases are TGTGCCAGCTCACCCGAAGCAGGGGGTCCGAACACTGAAGCTTTCTTT. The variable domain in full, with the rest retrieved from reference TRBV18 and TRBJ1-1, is NAGVMQNPRHLVRRRGQEARLRCSPMKGHSHVYWYRQLPEEGLKFMVYLQKENIIDESGMPKERFSAEFPKEGPSILRIQQVVRGDSAAYFCASSPEAGGPNTEAFFGQGTRLTVV.